The 22 T cell receptor beta chains below come from one sample, sequenced in a study of STAT5B mutations in CD4+ large granular lymphocyte leukemia. This table comes from immunoSEQ multiplex PCR, and its TCRdb copy is limited to in-frame clones, with some not included. The profile shows about 40,000 clones, less than 85% of them singletons. Sequenced: CD4+ T cells from blood buffy coats. These receptor sequences come from a human donor in good health.

The V call is TRBV11-2, the J call TRBJ2-5; 9 positions agree with TRBD1. The length of the CDR3 is 13 residues. Trimming took 4 bases from V and 3 from J; bases not matched to a gene: 0. The germline V gene has CDR1 SGHAT and CDR2 FQNNGV. In DNA form, the CDR3 reads TGTGCCAGCAGCTGGACAGGGGAAGAGACCCAGTACTTC. Residues: CASSWTGEETQYF.

V gene TRBV7-9 combines with J gene TRBJ2-1; D call uncertain. The germline V and J ends were trimmed by 5 bases and 10 bases, with 18 bases remaining between them. This CDR3 spans 14 amino acids. In germline, CDR1 is SEHNR, CDR2 FQNEAQ (reference sequence). CDR3 in amino acids: CASSPPSRWPEQFF. DNA of the CDR3: TGTGCCAGCAGCCCCCCTTCCCGGTGGCCCGAGCAGTTCTTC. Drawing the rest from reference TRBV7-9 and TRBJ2-1, the complete variable domain is DTGVSQNPRHKITKRGQNVTFRCDPISEHNRLYWYRQTLGQGPEFLTYFQNEAQLEKSRLLSDRFSAERPKGSFSTLEIQRTEQGDSAMYLCASSPPSRWPEQFFGPGTRLTVL.

This clone occurred a few times. The chain is built from TRBV11-2 and TRBJ2-7; 11 nucleotides match TRBD2. V lost 5 bases and J lost 6; bases outside the gene matches: 3. CDR3 length equals 13 residues. Germline CDR1 reads SGHAT; CDR2 reads FQNNGV. For the CDR3, the DNA is TGTGCCAGCAGCCAGGGGACTAGCGGCGAGCAGTACTTC. Its translation is CASSQGTSGEQYF.

In its sample, this clone was seen a few times. V is TRBV9 and J is TRBJ1-1; D not certain. CDR1 is SGDLS, CDR2 YYNGEE, per germline. CDR3 length: 13 residues. V dropped 1 base and J dropped 3 bases, with 7 bases sitting between them. CDR3: CASSVTGYTEAFF. The CDR3 DNA is TGTGCCAGCAGCGTAACGGGGTACACTGAAGCTTTCTTT. The full variable domain, with the rest looked up from reference TRBV9 and TRBJ1-1, is DSGVTQTPKHLITATGQRVTLRCSPRSGDLSVYWYQQSLDQGLQFLIQYYNGEERAKGNILERFSAQQFPDLHSELNLSSLELGDSALYFCASSVTGYTEAFFGQGTRLTVV.

This clone has only one observation. J is TRBJ2-1 and V is TRBV21-1; the table names TRBD1, a call not compared with the DNA. TRBV21-1 is an annotated pseudogene. This CDR3 is 21 amino acids long. CDR3 protein: CASSKIFGDREEGYGYNEQFF. The CDR3 coding sequence is TGTGCCAGCAGCAAAATATTCGGGGACAGGGAGGAAGGATACGGGTACAATGAGCAGTTCTTC.

This clone was seen more than once but under ten times. The rearrangement joins TRBV4-3 to TRBJ1-5; no clear D gene. The CDR3 loop spans 13 amino acids. The V gene's germline CDR1 is LGHNA and CDR2 YSLEER. Trimming pared 4 bases from V and 4 bases from J, leaving 8 bases between. The CDR3: CASSRHINQPQHF. The CDR3 DNA sequence: TGCGCCAGCAGCCGCCACATTAATCAGCCCCAGCATTTT.

The table lists this clone with a count of one. The chain employs TRBV28 and TRBJ1-5; 7 bases agree with TRBD1. CDR1 and CDR2 (germline): MDHEN, SYDVKM. This CDR3 region has 17 residues. Germline trimming cut 7 bases from V and 0 bases from J; bases unmatched to any gene: 12. CDR3 region: CASTPSRDRYSNQPQHF. The CDR3 nucleotides read TGTGCCAGCACCCCGTCCCGGGACAGATATAGCAATCAGCCCCAGCATTTT.

The chain combines TRBV27 with TRBJ2-7; D is unclear. With 5 bases removed from V and 5 bases from J, the gap between germline ends came to 19 bases. CDR1 and CDR2 from the germline V gene are MNHEY and SMNVEV (reference sequence). CDR3 length: 15 amino acids. The CDR3 sequence is CASSATDLLSHEQYF. The CDR3 nucleotides read TGTGCCAGCAGTGCAACGGACCTTCTTTCCCACGAGCAGTACTTC.

The V gene is TRBV18, the J gene TRBJ1-4; D possibly corresponds to TRBD1 (6 bases). V was shortened by 4 bases and J by 5 bases, with 8 bases between the two germline ends. CDR3 length: 13 residues. Germline lookup yields CDR1 KGHSH and CDR2 LQKENI. The CDR3 DNA reads as TGTGCCAGCTCACGCGGACAGAATGAAAAACTGTTTTTT. This translates into CASSRGQNEKLFF.

This clone occurred a few times. The chain is built from TRBV11-2 and TRBJ1-5, with unresolved D. The CDR3 totals 15 residues. With 5 bases removed from V and 6 bases from J, the gap between germline ends came to 17 bases. CDR1 and CDR2 from the germline V gene are SGHAT and FQNNGV. In nucleotides, the CDR3 is TGTGCCAGCAGCCCTTCGGTCGGTTATCGTCAGCCCCAGCATTTT. Translated: CASSPSVGYRQPQHF.

The CDR3 spells CASSAGQSHYGYTF. As DNA, the CDR3 is TGTGCCAGCAGCGCGGGACAGTCACACTATGGCTACACCTTC. The chain uses TRBV7-2 and TRBJ1-2; 7 bases map to TRBD1. Germline V gene data show CDR1 as SGHTA and CDR2 as FQGNSA. This CDR3 region has 14 residues. Trimming took 5 bases from V and 3 from J; bases not matched to a gene: 6.

This chain's CDR3 is CASSLSPSNQPQHF. CDR3 DNA: TGTGCCAGCAGCTTATCCCCCAGCAATCAGCCCCAGCATTTT. The chain is built from TRBV7-9 and TRBJ1-5, with D uncertain. The CDR3 runs 14 residues. Trimming stripped 2 bases from V and 1 base from J, with 6 bases between. CDR1 SEHNR and CDR2 FQNEAQ come from the germline V gene (reference sequence).

The rearrangement joins TRBV7-8 to TRBJ1-2; D might be TRBD1 (6 bases). The CDR3 length is 15 residues. Germline CDR1 is SGHVS and CDR2 is FQNEAQ. Trimming left V 1 base short and J 3 bases short, with 12 bases between. CDR3 in DNA: TGTGCCAGCAGCTTAGGGCGGGGGCTCGACTATGGCTACACCTTC. Its protein is CASSLGRGLDYGYTF.

The chain links TRBV15 to TRBJ1-4; D gene ambiguous. V dropped 0 bases and J dropped 7 bases, with 6 bases sitting between them. Germline CDR1 reads LNHNV; CDR2 reads YYDKDF (reference sequence). The CDR3 has 13 amino acids. CDR3 nucleotides: TGTGCCACCAGCAGAGATATCGGTGAAAAACTGTTTTTT. Translated, it gives CATSRDIGEKLFF.

V usage is TRBV5-4 and J usage is TRBJ2-5, with 7 bases lining up with TRBD1. Germline V gene data show CDR1 as SGHNT and CDR2 as YYREEE (reference sequence). The CDR3 is 15 amino acids. Trimming cost V 4 bases and J 7 bases; bases outside gene matches: 13. The CDR3 coding sequence is TGTGCCAGCAGCACGGACAGGATCCTGAGGGGGACCCAGTACTTC. It encodes CASSTDRILRGTQYF. The full variable domain, with the rest looked up from reference TRBV5-4 and TRBJ2-5, is ETGVTQSPTHLIKTRGQQVTLRCSSQSGHNTVSWYQQALGQGPQFIFQYYREEENGRGNFPPRFSGLQFPNYSSELNVNALELDDSALYLCASSTDRILRGTQYFGPGTRLLVL.

The chain recombines TRBV11-2 with TRBJ2-1; possibly TRBD2 for D (6 bases). V shed 4 bases and J shed 3 bases, with 7 bases lying between them. The CDR3 has 13 amino acids. Germline V CDR1 and CDR2: SGHAT, FQNNGV. In DNA form, the CDR3 reads TGTGCCAGCAGCTCGGGACTCTACAATGAGCAGTTCTTC. Protein sequence: CASSSGLYNEQFF.

The chain recombines TRBV5-1 with TRBJ2-1; TRBD2 agrees at 11 bases. Germline V gene sequence: CDR1 SGHRS, CDR2 YFSETQ. V shed 1 base, J shed 3 bases, and the junction held 9 bases outside the gene matches. The CDR3 length is 18 residues. CDR3 DNA: TGCGCCAGCAGCTTGAGCCCTACGACTAGCGGGGACTACAATGAGCAGTTCTTC. The encoded protein is CASSLSPTTSGDYNEQFF.

The rearrangement joins TRBV7-2 to TRBJ2-5; 7 bases map to TRBD1. The J call is doubtful: the DNA matches TRBJ2-7 better. Germline CDR1 SGHTA, CDR2 FQGNSA. The CDR3 has 14 amino acids. The CDR3 loop reads CASSRGQSSYEQYF. CDR3 DNA: TGTGCCAGCAGCCGGGGACAGAGCTCCTACGAGCAGTACTTC.

V gene TRBV7-9 combines with J gene TRBJ2-7; 7 nucleotides agree with TRBD1. Looked up from germline, CDR1 is SEHNR and CDR2 is FQNEAQ (reference sequence). Germline trimming cut 4 bases from V and 5 bases from J; bases unmatched to any gene: 11. The CDR3 sequence is 15 residues long. The CDR3 DNA is TGTGCCAGCAGCTCCCTACAGGGGAGTAATAACGAGCAGTACTTC. Protein: CASSSLQGSNNEQYF.

The V gene is TRBV6-6, the J gene TRBJ2-7; D possibly corresponds to TRBD2 (5 bases). The CDR3 covers 13 residues. V shed 6 bases and J shed 5 bases, with 14 bases lying between them. The germline V gene has CDR1 MNHNY and CDR2 SVGAGI (reference sequence). As DNA, the CDR3 is TGTGCCAGCAGATCGGACGGGAACGACGAGCAGTACTTC. Translation: CASRSDGNDEQYF.

This clone was counted a few times. The rearrangement links TRBV15 to TRBJ1-5, with 7 bases identical to TRBD1. The J segment lost 8 bases and the V segment lost 3 bases, leaving 13 bases of the junction unmatched. The CDR3 covers 16 residues. CDR1 and CDR2 from the germline V gene are LNHNV and YYDKDF (reference sequence). In DNA form, the CDR3 reads TGTGCCACCAGCAGCAGACAGGGCACTTTCGGGAAGCCCCAGCATTTT. Protein product: CATSSRQGTFGKPQHF.

A few counts support this clone. V usage is TRBV11-1 and J usage is TRBJ1-6, with D unresolved. Germline lookup yields CDR1 SGHAT and CDR2 FQDESV (reference sequence). The CDR3 spans 15 residues. The germline V and J ends were trimmed by 0 bases and 7 bases, with 10 bases remaining between them. Written as DNA, the CDR3 is TGTGCCAGCAGCTTAGCCCCGGCGGGGAATTCACCCCTCCACTTT. Translating gives CASSLAPAGNSPLHF.